Below are 20 T cell receptor beta chains sequenced from a single sample in a study of blood T cells in healthy people across ages. The use of a sample-barcoded 5' primer and a J-beta primer mix characterized a second PCR of about 6 to 11 cycles. TCRdb ran MiXCR on the 5' RACE reads and lists one entry per CDR3 protein. The table includes hundreds of thousands of distinct CDR3 sequences, around 30% detected once. The sequencing input was blood. These receptors were obtained from a woman of 80 years or more in good health.

This clonotype was recorded at least ten times. The rearrangement links TRBV29-1 to TRBJ1-2; D not resolved. The V and J ends lost 6 bases and 8 bases respectively, with 19 bases between them. CDR3 length: 13 residues. The germline gives CDR1 SQVTM, CDR2 ANQGSEA. CDR3 residues: CSVRASTSGGYTF. In DNA, the CDR3 is TGCAGCGTACGGGCGTCCACATCGGGAGGCTACACCTTC.

This clonotype appeared many times. The genes are TRBV20-1 and TRBJ2-5; D may be TRBD1 (5 bases). This CDR3 region has 13 residues. Germline V lookup: CDR1 DFQATT, CDR2 SNEGSKA (reference sequence). The V and J ends lost 0 bases and 4 bases respectively, with 9 bases between them. CDR3: CSAREQARETQYF. The CDR3 DNA sequence: TGCAGTGCTAGAGAACAGGCTCGAGAGACCCAGTACTTC.

This clonotype was detected ten times or more. The J gene is TRBJ2-5, the V gene TRBV20-1; 14 bases map to TRBD2. J was trimmed by 5 bases and V by 0 bases; bases with no gene match: 11. Germline-derived CDR1 and CDR2 are DFQATT and SNEGSKA (reference sequence). This CDR3 contains 18 residues. The CDR3 region has the DNA TGCAGTGCTAGAGATCAAGGGACTAGCGGGGGCGGTTGGGAGACCCAGTACTTC. Protein: CSARDQGTSGGGWETQYF.

This clonotype was recorded once. This chain joins TRBV3-1 and TRBJ2-5; D call uncertain. The germline CDR1 and CDR2 sequences are LGHDT and YNNKEL (reference sequence). This CDR3 comprises 10 residues. DNA for the CDR3: TGTGCTGCTGGTCACAATGAGCAGTACTTC. It codes for CAAGHNEQYF.

As for this clonotype: The junction and the germline gene differ at one end; a read error may be behind it. V and J are TRBV7-2 and TRBJ2-1; D may match TRBD1 or TRBD2 (6 bases each). Germline V gives CDR1 SGHTA, CDR2 FQGNSA. There are 15 residues in the CDR3. CDR3 residues: CAGSLGGGRYNEQFF. The DNA of the CDR3 is TGTGCCGGCAGCTTAGGAGGGGGGCGGTACAATGAGCAGTTCTTC.

Comments on this clonotype: A read error is possible here, since a much larger clone lies one base away. J is TRBJ2-1 and V is TRBV20-1, with D perhaps matching TRBD1 (6 bases). Trimming stripped 1 base from V and 11 bases from J, with 15 bases between. Germline V gene lookup returns CDR1 DFQATT and CDR2 SNEGSKA (reference sequence). The CDR3 length is 13 residues. The CDR3 is CSARGPPQGKQFF. Here the CDR3 DNA reads TGCAGTGCTAGAGGGCCCCCTCAGGGGAAGCAGTTCTTC.

As DNA, the CDR3 is TGTGCCAGCAGTTCCCCTGGACAGGGAGCTAATGAAAAACTGTTTTTT. Translation: CASSSPGQGANEKLFF. The V and J genes are TRBV28 and TRBJ1-4, with TRBD1 matching over 8 bases. The CDR3 totals 16 residues. Trimming took 4 bases from V and 3 from J; bases not matched to a gene: 7. Germline CDR1 is MDHEN and CDR2 is SYDVKM.

This clonotype has at least ten counts. This sequence joins TRBV12-3 or TRBV12-4 and TRBJ2-1; D might be TRBD1 (5 bases). The CDR3 length is 12 residues. The V gene lost 6 bases and the J gene lost 6 bases, with 9 bases spanning the gap. The CDR3 here is CASRYQGNEQFF. The CDR3 nucleotides are TGTGCCAGCAGGTATCAGGGCAATGAGCAGTTCTTC.

This clonotype has ten or more counts. This chain connects TRBV5-1 to TRBJ2-5; 10 positions agree with TRBD1. Germline CDR1 SGHRS, CDR2 YFSETQ. V lost 4 bases and J lost 1; bases outside the gene matches: 7. This CDR3 comprises 16 residues. CDR3 residues: CASSDDRGRVQETQYF. The CDR3 region has the DNA TGCGCCAGCAGCGATGACAGGGGGCGCGTCCAAGAGACCCAGTACTTC.

The rearrangement joins TRBV25-1 to TRBJ2-2; tentatively, D is TRBD2 (6 bases). V lost 8 bases and J 0 bases, leaving 28 bases between the germline ends. CDR3 size: 20 residues. The germline gives CDR1 MGHDK, CDR2 SYGVNS. In DNA form, the CDR3 reads TGTGCCAGCGCTCGTGGGGGGAGCGGGTTACGCCACACGAACACCGGGGAGCTGTTTTTT. This translates into CASARGGSGLRHTNTGELFF.

The sample holds a few counts of this clonotype. V usage is TRBV12-5 and J usage is TRBJ2-1; D remains ambiguous. Germline loops: CDR1 LGHNT, CDR2 FRNRAP. The CDR3 runs 20 residues. V was shortened by 0 bases and J by 2 bases, with 23 bases between the two germline ends. The CDR3: CASGLVRTPTVTGAYNEQFF. In DNA, the CDR3 is TGTGCTAGTGGTTTGGTACGCACCCCCACAGTGACCGGCGCCTACAATGAGCAGTTCTTC. The full variable domain, in which reference TRBV12-5 and TRBJ2-1 provide the parts outside the CDR3, is DARVTQTPRHKVTEMGQEVTMRCQPILGHNTVFWYRQTMMQGLELLAYFRNRAPLDDSGMPKDRFSAEMPDATLATLKIQPSEPRDSAVYFCASGLVRTPTVTGAYNEQFFGPGTRLTVL.

The J gene is TRBJ2-6, the V gene TRBV7-2; D may be TRBD1 (6 bases). There are 16 residues in the CDR3. The ends were cut back, 5 bases at V and 1 base at J, with 12 bases in the middle. CDR1 is SGHTA and CDR2 is FQGNSA in the germline V gene. The CDR3, as DNA: TGTGCCAGCAGCCTAAAACAGGGATCTGGGGCCAACGTCCTGACTTTC. It is translated as CASSLKQGSGANVLTF.

The chain joins TRBV30 to TRBJ1-5; D is ambiguous. The CDR3 consists of 12 residues. Per the germline V gene, CDR1 is GTSNPN and CDR2 is SVGIG (reference sequence). Deletions cut 3 bases from V and 5 bases from J, with 8 bases between. The CDR3 sequence: CAWRYTDQPQHF. The CDR3 DNA follows: TGTGCCTGGAGGTATACTGATCAGCCCCAGCATTTT.

Concerning this clonotype: A much larger clone is a single base away; this may be a read error. The chain has TRBV27 and TRBJ2-1, with 9 bases fitting TRBD2. Looked up from germline, CDR1 is MNHEY and CDR2 is SMNVEV (reference sequence). The J segment lost 6 bases and the V segment lost 8 bases, leaving 8 bases of the junction unmatched. This CDR3 comprises 14 residues. CDR3: CASGRKRGANEQFF. CDR3 in DNA: TGTGCCAGCGGCCGGAAGCGGGGGGCCAATGAGCAGTTCTTC.

The chain employs TRBV29-1 and TRBJ1-2; 9 positions match TRBD1. The germline V gene has CDR1 SQVTM and CDR2 ANQGSEA. V lost 5 bases to trimming and J lost 8 bases; unmatched junction nucleotides: 15. The CDR3 sequence is 15 residues long. The CDR3 here is CSVSTSGTGRGGYTF. The CDR3 bases are TGCAGCGTTTCAACCTCCGGGACAGGGCGGGGCGGCTACACCTTC.

The CDR3 coding sequence is TGTGCCAGCGGCGGTTGGCCCCAGCAGGGGGGGACAGATACGCAGTATTTT. It translates to CASGGWPQQGGTDTQYF. V and J are TRBV9 and TRBJ2-3; D assignment may be TRBD1 or TRBD2 (7 bases each). Per the germline V gene, CDR1 is SGDLS and CDR2 is YYNGEE. There are 17 residues in the CDR3. With 7 bases removed from V and 3 bases from J, the gap between germline ends came to 24 bases.

This clonotype was recorded a few times. This may arise from a read error, as a much more abundant clone is one base away. V usage is TRBV20-1 and J usage is TRBJ2-7; the D is unclear. The germline V gene encodes CDR1 DFQATT and CDR2 SNEGSKA (reference sequence). CDR3 size: 14 residues. The CDR3 DNA follows: TGCAGTGCTACAGTCCCTCTCCCCCCCTATGAGCAGTACTTC. It encodes CSATVPLPPYEQYF.

A remark on this clonotype: A read error may account for a junction end that differs from germline. The genes are TRBV12-3 or TRBV12-4 and TRBJ2-5, with a possible D match to TRBD1 (6 bases). The CDR3 runs 17 residues. The CDR3 DNA reads TGTGCCAGCAGTATTCAATCAGGGGCCCCTTCCCAAGAGACTCAGTACTTC. Protein sequence: CASSIQSGAPSQETQYF.

To note about this clonotype: A much larger clone differs from this one at a single base, so this may be a read error. The rearrangement links TRBV29-1 to TRBJ2-5; 8 bases line up with TRBD1. The end of the DNA is better explained by TRBJ2-7, so the J call may be wrong. This CDR3 spans 13 amino acids. Germline CDR1 is SQVTM and CDR2 is ANQGSEA. CDR3 sequence: CSVCTGGKYEQYF. CDR3 coding DNA: TGCAGCGTTTGTACAGGGGGAAAATACGAGCAGTACTTC.

This clonotype came up many times. The rearrangement joins TRBV18 to TRBJ2-5; 9 nucleotides match TRBD1. The CDR3 runs 15 residues. The V gene's germline CDR1 is KGHSH and CDR2 LQKENI. The trim removed 4 bases at V and 3 bases at J, leaving 6 bases unmatched. CDR3 residues: CASSLHTGGEETQYF. For the CDR3, the DNA is TGTGCCAGCTCACTCCACACAGGGGGCGAAGAGACCCAGTACTTC.